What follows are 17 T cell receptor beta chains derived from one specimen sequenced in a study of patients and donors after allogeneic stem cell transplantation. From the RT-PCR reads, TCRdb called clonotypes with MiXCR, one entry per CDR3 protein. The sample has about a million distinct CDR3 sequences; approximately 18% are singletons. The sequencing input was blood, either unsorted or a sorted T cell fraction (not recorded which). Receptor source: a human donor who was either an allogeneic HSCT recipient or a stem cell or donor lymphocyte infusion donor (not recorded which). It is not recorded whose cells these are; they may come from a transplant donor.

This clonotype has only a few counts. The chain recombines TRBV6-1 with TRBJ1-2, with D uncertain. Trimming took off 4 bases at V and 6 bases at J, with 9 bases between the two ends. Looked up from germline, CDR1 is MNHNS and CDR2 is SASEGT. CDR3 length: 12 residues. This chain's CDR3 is CASSVTMNGYTF. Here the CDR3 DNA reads TGTGCCAGCAGTGTGACTATGAATGGCTACACCTTC.

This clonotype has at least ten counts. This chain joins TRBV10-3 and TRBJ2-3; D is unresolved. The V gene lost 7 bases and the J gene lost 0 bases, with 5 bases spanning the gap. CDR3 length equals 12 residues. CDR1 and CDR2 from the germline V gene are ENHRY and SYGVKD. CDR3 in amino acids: CAIKGSTDTQYF. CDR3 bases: TGTGCCATCAAGGGCAGCACAGATACGCAGTATTTT.

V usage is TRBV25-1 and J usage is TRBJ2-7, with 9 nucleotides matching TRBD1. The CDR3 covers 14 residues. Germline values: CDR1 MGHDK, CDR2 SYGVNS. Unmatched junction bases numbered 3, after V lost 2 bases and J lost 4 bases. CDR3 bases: TGTGCCAGCAGTGAAGAACAGGGGGCTTACGAGCAGTACTTC. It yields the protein CASSEEQGAYEQYF.

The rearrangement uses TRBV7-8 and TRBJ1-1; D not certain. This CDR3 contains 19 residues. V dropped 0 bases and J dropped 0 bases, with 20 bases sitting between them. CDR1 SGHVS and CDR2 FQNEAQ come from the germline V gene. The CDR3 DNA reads TGTGCCAGCAGCTTAGCGCTTGAGACACTCCTCCCCATGAACACTGAAGCTTTCTTT. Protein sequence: CASSLALETLLPMNTEAFF.

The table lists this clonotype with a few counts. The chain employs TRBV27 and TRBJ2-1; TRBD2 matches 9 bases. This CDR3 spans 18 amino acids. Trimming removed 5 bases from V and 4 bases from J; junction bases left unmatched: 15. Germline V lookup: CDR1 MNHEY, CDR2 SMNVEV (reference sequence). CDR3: CASSPRRHSGRAYNEQFF. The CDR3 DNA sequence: TGTGCCAGCAGTCCACGACGCCATAGCGGGAGAGCTTACAATGAGCAGTTCTTC.

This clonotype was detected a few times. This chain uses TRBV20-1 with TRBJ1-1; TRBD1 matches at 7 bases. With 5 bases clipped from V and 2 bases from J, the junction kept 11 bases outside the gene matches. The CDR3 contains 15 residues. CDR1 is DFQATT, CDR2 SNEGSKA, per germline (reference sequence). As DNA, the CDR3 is TGCAGTGCTTGGCCGATTGGGACAGTCAACACTGAAGCTTTCTTT. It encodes CSAWPIGTVNTEAFF.

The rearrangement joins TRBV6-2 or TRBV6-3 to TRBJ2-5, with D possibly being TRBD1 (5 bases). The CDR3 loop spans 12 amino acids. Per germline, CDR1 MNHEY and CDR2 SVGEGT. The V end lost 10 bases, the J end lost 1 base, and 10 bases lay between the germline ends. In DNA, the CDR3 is TGTGCCACCAGGACAATCCAAGAGACCCAGTACTTC. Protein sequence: CATRTIQETQYF.

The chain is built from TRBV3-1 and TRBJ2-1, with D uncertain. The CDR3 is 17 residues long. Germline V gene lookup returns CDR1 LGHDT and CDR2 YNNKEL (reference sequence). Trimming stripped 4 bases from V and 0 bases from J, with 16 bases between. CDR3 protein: CASSPPPVGSSYNEQFF. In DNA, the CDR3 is TGTGCCAGCAGCCCCCCCCCGGTAGGAAGCTCCTACAATGAGCAGTTCTTC.

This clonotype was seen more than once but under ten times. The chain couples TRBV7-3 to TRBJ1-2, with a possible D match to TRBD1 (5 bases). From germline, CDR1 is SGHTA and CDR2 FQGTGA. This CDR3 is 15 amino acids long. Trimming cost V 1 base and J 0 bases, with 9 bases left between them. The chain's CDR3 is CASSLMRGSNYGYTF. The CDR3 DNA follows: TGTGCCAGCAGCTTAATGCGGGGCTCTAACTATGGCTACACCTTC.

The CDR3 DNA follows: TGTGCCAGCAGCACCCGACGGGGGAATTCACCCCTCCACTTT. This sequence encodes CASSTRRGNSPLHF. The V call is TRBV7-8, the J call TRBJ1-6, with D perhaps TRBD1 (5 bases). The germline V gene has CDR1 SGHVS and CDR2 FQNEAQ. The CDR3 has 14 residues. Between the trimmed V and J ends, which lost 5 bases and 7 bases, there was a span of 12 bases. The variable domain in full, with the rest retrieved from reference TRBV7-8 and TRBJ1-6, is GAGVSQSPRYKVAKRGQDVALRCDPISGHVSLFWYQQALGQGPEFLTYFQNEAQLDKSGLPSDRFFAERPEGSVSTLKIQRTQQEDSAVYLCASSTRRGNSPLHFGNGTRLTVT.

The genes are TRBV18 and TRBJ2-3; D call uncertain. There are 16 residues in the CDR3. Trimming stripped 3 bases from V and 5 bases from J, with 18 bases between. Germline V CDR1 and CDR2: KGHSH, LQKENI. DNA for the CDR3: TGTGCCAGCTCACCTTTGACTGGAAAAAGGAGAGATACGCAGTATTTT. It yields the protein CASSPLTGKRRDTQYF.

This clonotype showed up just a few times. The CDR3 DNA reads as TGTGCCAGCAGGAAGTCAGACACAGATACGCAGTATTTT. Amino acid sequence: CASRKSDTDTQYF. The rearrangement uses TRBV25-1 and TRBJ2-3; D not resolved. The germline gives CDR1 MGHDK, CDR2 SYGVNS. Trimming removed 6 bases from V and 2 bases from J, with 9 bases in between. CDR3 length: 13 amino acids.

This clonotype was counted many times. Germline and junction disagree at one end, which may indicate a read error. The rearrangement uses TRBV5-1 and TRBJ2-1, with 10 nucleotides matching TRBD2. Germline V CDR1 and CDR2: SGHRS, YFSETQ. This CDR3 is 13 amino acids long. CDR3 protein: CASRTSGYNEQFF. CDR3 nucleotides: TGTGCCAGCAGGACTAGCGGCTACAATGAGCAGTTCTTC.

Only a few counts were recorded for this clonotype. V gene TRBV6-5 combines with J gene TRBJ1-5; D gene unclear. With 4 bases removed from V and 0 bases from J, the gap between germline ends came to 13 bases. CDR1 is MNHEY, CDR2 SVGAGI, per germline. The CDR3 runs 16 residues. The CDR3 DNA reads TGTGCCAGCAGTTCTGGACGCCAGTATAGCAATCAGCCCCAGCATTTT. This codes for CASSSGRQYSNQPQHF.

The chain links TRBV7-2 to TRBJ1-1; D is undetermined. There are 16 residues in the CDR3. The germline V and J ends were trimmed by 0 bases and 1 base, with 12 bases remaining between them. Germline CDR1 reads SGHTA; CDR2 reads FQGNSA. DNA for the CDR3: TGTGCCAGCAGCTTAGCTCGGGCCGAGACGAACACTGAAGCTTTCTTT. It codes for CASSLARAETNTEAFF.

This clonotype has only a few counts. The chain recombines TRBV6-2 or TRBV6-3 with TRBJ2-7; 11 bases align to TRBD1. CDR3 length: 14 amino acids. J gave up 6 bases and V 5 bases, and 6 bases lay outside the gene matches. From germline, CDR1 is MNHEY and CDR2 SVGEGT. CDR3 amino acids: CASSETGTGGEQYF. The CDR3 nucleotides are TGTGCCAGCAGTGAGACCGGGACAGGGGGCGAGCAGTACTTC.

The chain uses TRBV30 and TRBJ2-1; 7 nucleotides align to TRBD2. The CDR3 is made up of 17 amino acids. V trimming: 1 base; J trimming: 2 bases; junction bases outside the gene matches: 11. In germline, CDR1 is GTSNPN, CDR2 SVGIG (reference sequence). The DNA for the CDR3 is TGTGCCTGGAGTGGCCCCGCTATGGGGGGGGCCTACAATGAGCAGTTCTTC. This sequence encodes CAWSGPAMGGAYNEQFF.